These T cell receptor beta chains were read from a single sample in a study of sequential checkpoint blockade in melanoma. The repertoire was sequenced with immunoSEQ multiplex PCR; TCRdb's copy has only in-frame clones and lacks some. The data contain 15,000 to 20,000 clones, 45% to 65% of them singletons. The sample consisted of CD8+ T cells sorted from blood (inferred from file names), taken from a patient given nivolumab and ipilimumab in sequence. Source of these receptors: a human donor with melanoma. Both conserved end residues are part of each CDR3. The order of the fields is clone size, J gene, V gene, D gene, CDR3 DNA, CDR3 protein. The D gene is left open where the match is weak. Some rows have no size entry. The others give once, few or many, or a class for an expanded clone.

- TRBJ2-5 TRBV5-4 - TGTGCCAGCAGCTTCCAGGGGGGCGAGACCCAGTACTTC CASSFQGGETQYF
medium-sized TRBJ2-7 TRBV7-9 - TGTGCCAGCAGCTTAGGCGTGACTACCCTCTACGAGCAGTACTTC CASSLGVTTLYEQYF
- TRBJ2-7 TRBV6-1 - TGTGCCAGCAGTGAGGGACTTGTCTACAGGTACGAGCAGTACTTC CASSEGLVYRYEQYF
few TRBJ2-7 TRBV7-6 TRBD2 TGTGCCAGTTCCTACACCGGCGGGGGGGGAGAGCAGTACTTC CASSYTGGGGEQYF
- TRBJ2-1 TRBV4-1 - TGCGCCAGCAGCCAGTTCACAGGTGGGCTCTACAATGAGCAGTTCTTC CASSQFTGGLYNEQFF
few TRBJ2-3 TRBV6-1 - TGTGCCAGCAGTTTAGCGATACACACAGATACGCAGTATTTT CASSLAIHTDTQYF
- TRBJ1-2 TRBV5-1 - TGCGCCAGCCCATTACTATCCTATGGCTACACCTTC CASPLLSYGYTF
- TRBJ2-3 TRBV2 TRBD2 TGTGCCAGCAGTGATTGGGGCGGGGAGGGAGATACGCAGTATTTT CASSDWGGEGDTQYF
- TRBJ2-1 TRBV30 TRBD2 TGTGCCTGGAGCACGGGGATAGCGGGAGATGAGCAGTTCTTC CAWSTGIAGDEQFF
- TRBJ2-5 TRBV4-1 TRBD2 TGCGCCAGCAGCCAACATTCAGCGGGGGGCCAAGAGACCCAGTACTTC CASSQHSAGGQETQYF
- TRBJ2-1 TRBV5-3 - TGTGCCAGCAGCTTGGAGGAGGATATTGAGCAGTTCTTC CASSLEEDIEQFF
- TRBJ1-5 TRBV19 TRBD1 TGTGCCAGTAGTATAGCCCTAGGACAGGGAACCCTCCAGCATTTT CASSIALGQGTLQHF
- TRBJ2-7 TRBV11-1 - TGTGCCAGCAGCTTGTCGGGACAAAGCTACTCCTACGAGCAGTACTTC CASSLSGQSYSYEQYF
- TRBJ2-7 TRBV27 - TGTGCCAGCAGACGGGGTAGCTACGAGCAGTACTTC CASRRGSYEQYF
- TRBJ1-2 TRBV5-4 - TGTGCCAGCAGCTCGGTCCCAGACGGAGGGGTCTATGGCTACACCTTC CASSSVPDGGVYGYTF
- TRBJ2-1 TRBV6-1 TRBD2 TGTGCCAGCCTACGGGGGACTAGCTCCTACAATGAGCAGTTCTTC CASLRGTSSYNEQFF
few TRBJ1-5 TRBV5-5 TRBD1 TGTGCCAGCAGCTTGACGGGACAGGGGTTCAGCAATCAGCCCCAGCATTTT CASSLTGQGFSNQPQHF
- TRBJ1-1 TRBV21-1 - TGTGCCAGCCGAACCCGGGGGGGGCGACCCAACCTGAACACTGAAGCTTTCTTT CASRTRGGRPNLNTEAFF